This T cell receptor (beta chain) was captured by sequencing in a study of blood T cell repertoires in COVID-19. Authors' data handling: Counts of nucleated cells, estimated from reference gene primer amplification, were obtained. Produced via immunoSEQ multiplex PCR; TCRdb's table is partial and in-frame only. V and J calls and clone size follow that table, whereas D and trimming were derived from the DNA. This table holds 380,000 or so clones, around nine tenths found once. The sequencing sample was made of peripheral blood. The clonotype comes from a woman between 55 and 75 years old with COVID-19, enrolled during active disease.

CDR3 in amino acids: CSVVLGGYSNQPQHF. CDR3 nucleotides: TGCAGCGTTGTACTCGGAGGGTATAGCAATCAGCCCCAGCATTTT. This chain uses TRBV29-1 with TRBJ1-5; no definite D call. V lost 4 bases to trimming and J lost 0 bases, with 13 bases between them. This CDR3 has 15 residues. Germline V gene data show CDR1 as SQVTM and CDR2 as ANQGSEA.